This T cell receptor beta chain was sequenced for a study of cytomegalovirus exposure and HLA in healthy donors. Study-wide results and limits: An analysis that came later showed most CMV-associated TCR beta chains appearing HLA-restricted. TCR beta sequences reportedly predicted most subjects' HLA-A and HLA-B alleles accurately.

Researchers ran the PCR with 60 Vbeta and 13 Jbeta primers. Generated by immunoSEQ multiplex PCR, the TCRdb table keeps only in-frame clones and is missing some. Among around 50,000 clones, roughly 70% were seen once, and the ten largest hold around 21%. As regards this clone: As yet, its antigen is unknown.

The CDR3 spans 15 residues. V shed 1 base and J shed 6 bases, with 14 bases lying between them. The V gene's germline CDR1 is MDHEN and CDR2 SYDVKM. In nominal health when sampled, donors likely had unrecorded immune exposures nonetheless. The genes are TRBV28 and TRBJ2-3; no clear D. This receptor was taken from a woman aged 45 to 65 in good health and CMV-seropositive. Sample: PBMCs. Here the CDR3 reads CASSLSASPGDTQYF. DNA of the CDR3: TGTGCCAGCAGTTTATCAGCGTCTCCTGGGGATACGCAGTATTTT.